This is a list of T cell receptor beta chains from one sample in a study of blood T cell repertoires in COVID-19. The protocol was immunoSEQ multiplex PCR, while the TCRdb copy is restricted to in-frame clones and leaves out a portion. The sample lists about 240,000 clones; around 87% were seen once. The sequencing input was peripheral blood. Receptors were obtained from a man between 60 and 75 years old who had recovered from COVID-19. The CDR3 runs from the conserved cysteine through the conserved F or W. D genes are given only for firm matches. The size of a clone is reported for some rows only, either as once, few or many, or as a class for expanded clones.

J gene: TRBJ2-1
clone size: -
V gene: TRBV7-9
D gene: -
CDR3 DNA: TGTGCCAGCAGTCGCGGGTCTTTAGGTAGGAATGAGCAGTTCTTC
CDR3 protein: CASSRGSLGRNEQFF

J gene: TRBJ1-2
clone size: -
V gene: TRBV7-2
D gene: TRBD1
CDR3 DNA: TGTGCCAGCAGCGGGGGGACAGGGAGGTTGGGCTACACCTTC
CDR3 protein: CASSGGTGRLGYTF

J gene: TRBJ2-3
clone size: -
V gene: TRBV9
D gene: TRBD1
CDR3 DNA: TGTGCCAGCAACCGGGACAGGGGCACAGATACGCAGTATTTT
CDR3 protein: CASNRDRGTDTQYF

J gene: TRBJ1-6
clone size: -
V gene: TRBV24-1
D gene: -
CDR3 DNA: TGTGCCACCAGTCACAGGGATAATTCACCCCTCCACTTT
CDR3 protein: CATSHRDNSPLHF

J gene: TRBJ1-4
clone size: -
V gene: TRBV2
D gene: TRBD1
CDR3 DNA: TGTGCCAGCAGAGGGGGCGCAAGCCCGGCAACTAATGAAAAACTGTTTTTT
CDR3 protein: CASRGGASPATNEKLFF

J gene: TRBJ1-4
clone size: -
V gene: TRBV12-3/TRBV12-4
D gene: -
CDR3 DNA: TGTGCCAGCACGGGGAGGCTTGGAGAAAAACTGTTTTTT
CDR3 protein: CASTGRLGEKLFF

J gene: TRBJ1-6
clone size: -
V gene: TRBV2
D gene: -
CDR3 DNA: TGTGCCAGCAGTGTTGGGCGGGCTAATTCACCCCTCCACTTT
CDR3 protein: CASSVGRANSPLHF

J gene: TRBJ2-7
clone size: -
V gene: TRBV28
D gene: -
CDR3 DNA: TGTGCCAGCAGTATAACAGGGTCCTACGAGCAGTACTTC
CDR3 protein: CASSITGSYEQYF

J gene: TRBJ2-7
clone size: -
V gene: TRBV12-5
D gene: TRBD1
CDR3 DNA: TGTGCTAGTGGTTTGGTATTGGGGACAGGGCCCTACGAGCAGTACTTC
CDR3 protein: CASGLVLGTGPYEQYF

J gene: TRBJ2-5
clone size: -
V gene: TRBV3-1/TRBV3-2
D gene: -
CDR3 DNA: TGTGCCAGCAGCCCCCGGGGAGCAGAGACCCAGTACTTC
CDR3 protein: CASSPRGAETQYF

J gene: TRBJ2-7
clone size: -
V gene: TRBV3-1/TRBV3-2
D gene: -
CDR3 DNA: TGTGCCAGCAGCCCACCGACTTGGGAGCGCGCGCAGTACTTC
CDR3 protein: CASSPPTWERAQYF

J gene: TRBJ2-3
clone size: -
V gene: TRBV7-9
D gene: TRBD1
CDR3 DNA: TGTGCCAGCAGCCCATCCGGGACAGGACGCACAGATACGCAGTATTTT
CDR3 protein: CASSPSGTGRTDTQYF

J gene: TRBJ2-1
clone size: -
V gene: TRBV12-3/TRBV12-4
D gene: TRBD2
CDR3 DNA: TGTGCCAGCATTCTCGGGGGGAGGAATGAGCAGTTCTTC
CDR3 protein: CASILGGRNEQFF

J gene: TRBJ1-2
clone size: -
V gene: TRBV6-5
D gene: -
CDR3 DNA: TGTGCCAGCAGCCCCAGACAGGTTCTTAACTATGGCTACACCTTC
CDR3 protein: CASSPRQVLNYGYTF

J gene: TRBJ1-4
clone size: -
V gene: TRBV18
D gene: -
CDR3 DNA: TGTGCCAGCTCACCGAATTCTGGAAAGGGGGAAAAACTGTTTTTT
CDR3 protein: CASSPNSGKGEKLFF

J gene: TRBJ1-2
clone size: -
V gene: TRBV27
D gene: TRBD1
CDR3 DNA: TGTGCCAGCAGTTTTTACCGACAGGGTAGCTATGGCTACACCTTC
CDR3 protein: CASSFYRQGSYGYTF

J gene: TRBJ1-6
clone size: -
V gene: TRBV19
D gene: -
CDR3 DNA: TGTGCCAGTAGTCCAGACAGGAAGATCGATAATTCACCCCTCCACTTT
CDR3 protein: CASSPDRKIDNSPLHF

J gene: TRBJ2-5
clone size: -
V gene: TRBV5-1
D gene: -
CDR3 DNA: TGCGCCAGCAGCAGGCCTTTGGCGACAGGACAACAAGAGACCCAGTACTTC
CDR3 protein: CASSRPLATGQQETQYF

J gene: TRBJ1-2
clone size: -
V gene: TRBV7-6
D gene: TRBD1
CDR3 DNA: TGTGCCAGCAGCCCTAGACAGGGAGGATCCAGAGGCTACACCTTC
CDR3 protein: CASSPRQGGSRGYTF

J gene: TRBJ1-6
clone size: -
V gene: TRBV6-5
D gene: -
CDR3 DNA: TGTGCCAGCAAGCTGACAGGAGTGTATAATTCACCCCTCCACTTT
CDR3 protein: CASKLTGVYNSPLHF

J gene: TRBJ2-5
clone size: -
V gene: TRBV18
D gene: TRBD1
CDR3 DNA: TGTGCCAGCTCGATTAGACAGGGGGCTTTGGAGGAGACCCAGTACTTC
CDR3 protein: CASSIRQGALEETQYF

J gene: TRBJ2-5
clone size: once
V gene: TRBV3-1/TRBV3-2
D gene: -
CDR3 DNA: TGTGCCAGCAGCCATTCGCCGTTTGCAGGTAGAGCAGAGACCCAGTACTTC
CDR3 protein: CASSHSPFAGRAETQYF

J gene: TRBJ2-7
clone size: -
V gene: TRBV7-2
D gene: TRBD2
CDR3 DNA: TGTGCCAGCAGCAAGACTAGCGCCTCCTACGAGCAGTACTTC
CDR3 protein: CASSKTSASYEQYF

J gene: TRBJ1-1
clone size: -
V gene: TRBV5-4
D gene: -
CDR3 DNA: TGTGCCAGCAGCTTCGGGTCTCGGAGCCACACTGAAGCTTTCTTT
CDR3 protein: CASSFGSRSHTEAFF

J gene: TRBJ2-7
clone size: -
V gene: TRBV7-2
D gene: -
CDR3 DNA: TGTGCCAGCAGCATAGACAGATACGAGCAGTACTTC
CDR3 protein: CASSIDRYEQYF

J gene: TRBJ2-7
clone size: -
V gene: TRBV6-1
D gene: -
CDR3 DNA: TGTGCCAGCAGTGAAGTGGGGGGTTCCGAGCAGTACTTC
CDR3 protein: CASSEVGGSEQYF

J gene: TRBJ1-2
clone size: once
V gene: TRBV5-6
D gene: -
CDR3 DNA: TGTGCCAGCAGCTCCGGCCGGGCAGGGGATGGCTACACCTTC
CDR3 protein: CASSSGRAGDGYTF

J gene: TRBJ1-5
clone size: once
V gene: TRBV3-1/TRBV3-2
D gene: -
CDR3 DNA: TGTGCCAGCAGCCAAGCAGGTAGTCAGCCCCAGCATTTT
CDR3 protein: CASSQAGSQPQHF

J gene: TRBJ1-2
clone size: -
V gene: TRBV3-1/TRBV3-2
D gene: TRBD1
CDR3 DNA: TGTGCCAGCACCCTCGGGACAGGGGCTTATGGCTACACCTTC
CDR3 protein: CASTLGTGAYGYTF

J gene: TRBJ1-3
clone size: few
V gene: TRBV6-5
D gene: -
CDR3 DNA: TGTGCCAGCACTTTAGGGGCGCGTGGAAACACCATATATTTT
CDR3 protein: CASTLGARGNTIYF

J gene: TRBJ2-1
clone size: many
V gene: TRBV5-1
D gene: -
CDR3 DNA: TGCGCCAGCGGTCAGGGGAGCTCCTACAATGAGCAGTTCTTC
CDR3 protein: CASGQGSSYNEQFF

J gene: TRBJ2-7
clone size: few
V gene: TRBV27
D gene: TRBD1
CDR3 DNA: TGTGCCAGCACCCTAACAGGGGGCTCATTCTACGAGCAGTACTTC
CDR3 protein: CASTLTGGSFYEQYF